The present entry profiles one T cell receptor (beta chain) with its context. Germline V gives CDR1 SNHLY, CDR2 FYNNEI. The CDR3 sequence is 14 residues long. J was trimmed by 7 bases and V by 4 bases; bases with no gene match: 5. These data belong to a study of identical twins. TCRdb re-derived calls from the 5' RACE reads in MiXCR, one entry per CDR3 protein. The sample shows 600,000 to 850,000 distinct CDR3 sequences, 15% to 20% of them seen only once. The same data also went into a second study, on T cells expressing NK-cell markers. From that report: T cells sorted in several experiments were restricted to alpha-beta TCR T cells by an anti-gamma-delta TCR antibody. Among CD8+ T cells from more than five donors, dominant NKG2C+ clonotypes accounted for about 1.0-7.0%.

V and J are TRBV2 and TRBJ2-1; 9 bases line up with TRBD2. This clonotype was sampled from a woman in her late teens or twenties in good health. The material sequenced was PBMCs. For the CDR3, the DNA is TGTGCCAGCAGTGGAATTAGCGGGGGAAATGAGCAGTTCTTC. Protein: CASSGISGGNEQFF.